Given below is one T cell receptor (beta chain) in context. Germline trimming cut 3 bases from V and 2 bases from J; bases unmatched to any gene: 3. Germline V lookup: CDR1 SGHRS, CDR2 YFSETQ. The CDR3 consists of 14 residues. Data came from immunoSEQ multiplex PCR; TCRdb stores just in-frame clones and leaves some out. The table includes about 210,000 clones, approximately 85% detected once. This sample is drawn from a study of blood T cell repertoires in COVID-19. Background on the study: COVID-19 samples collected from the United States, Italy and Spain covered acute and convalescent phases. T cells, B-cell-depleted T cells, or PBMCs provided the cDNA or gDNA that served as material.

While infection was still active, Seattle patients were enrolled and then followed longitudinally. Input material: peripheral blood. The clonotype was recovered from a woman in her seventies with COVID-19, enrolled during active disease. The V and J genes are TRBV5-1 and TRBJ1-1; 8 bases align to TRBD1. Written as DNA, the CDR3 is TGCGCCAGCAGCTGGACAGGGCAAAACACTGAAGCTTTCTTT. Its protein product is CASSWTGQNTEAFF.